This T cell receptor beta chain derives from a study of CD8+CD57+ T cells in acquired aplastic anemia. The germline CDR1 and CDR2 sequences are SGHAT and FQNNGV. V was clipped by 5 bases and J by 0 bases, with 10 bases between them. CDR3 size: 15 residues. Profiles of TCR beta VDJ and CDR3 were generated from a genomic DNA template. One entry per CDR3 protein results from TCRdb running MiXCR on the reads. The sample comprises 450,000 to 600,000 distinct CDR3 sequences, around 32% of which are singletons, and approximately 0.82% rests with the top ten. The patients chosen for sequencing had shown expansion of CD8+CD57+ cells (detected by flow cytometry).

The source of this sequence is a human donor with aplastic anemia. The specimen was sorted CD4+, CD8+, or CD8+CD57+ T cells (not recorded which) from PBMCs. This rearrangement joins TRBV11-2 to TRBJ1-4, with D possibly being TRBD1 (5 bases). CDR3 residues: CASSIGTATNEKLFF. CDR3 nucleotide sequence: TGTGCCAGCAGCATTGGGACTGCAACTAATGAAAAACTGTTTTTT.